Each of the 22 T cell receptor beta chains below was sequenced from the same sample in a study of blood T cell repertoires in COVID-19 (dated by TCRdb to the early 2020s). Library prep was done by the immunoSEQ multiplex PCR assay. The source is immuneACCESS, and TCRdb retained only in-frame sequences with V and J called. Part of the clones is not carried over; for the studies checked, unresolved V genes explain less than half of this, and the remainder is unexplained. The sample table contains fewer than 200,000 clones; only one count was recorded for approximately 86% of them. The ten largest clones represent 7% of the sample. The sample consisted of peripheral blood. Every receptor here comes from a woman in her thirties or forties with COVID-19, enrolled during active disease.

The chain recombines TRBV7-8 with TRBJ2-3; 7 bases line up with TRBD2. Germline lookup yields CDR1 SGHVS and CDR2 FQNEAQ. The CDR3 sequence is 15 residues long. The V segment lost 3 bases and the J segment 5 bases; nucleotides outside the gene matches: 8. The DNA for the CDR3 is TGTGCCAGCAGCTTTTTGGCGGGAGCAGAAGATACGCAGTATTTT. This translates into CASSFLAGAEDTQYF.

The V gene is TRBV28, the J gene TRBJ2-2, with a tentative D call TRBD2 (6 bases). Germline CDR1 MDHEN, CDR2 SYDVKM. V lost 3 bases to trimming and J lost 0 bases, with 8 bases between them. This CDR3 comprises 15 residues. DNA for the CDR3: TGTGCCAGCAGTTTGGGGGGATCGAACACCGGGGAGCTGTTTTTT. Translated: CASSLGGSNTGELFF.

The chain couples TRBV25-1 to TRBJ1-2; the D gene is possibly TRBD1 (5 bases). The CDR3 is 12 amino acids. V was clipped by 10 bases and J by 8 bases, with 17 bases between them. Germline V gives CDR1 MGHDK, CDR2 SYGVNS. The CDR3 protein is CATLRRGAGYTF. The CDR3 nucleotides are TGTGCCACCCTACGGCGCGGGGCCGGCTACACCTTC.

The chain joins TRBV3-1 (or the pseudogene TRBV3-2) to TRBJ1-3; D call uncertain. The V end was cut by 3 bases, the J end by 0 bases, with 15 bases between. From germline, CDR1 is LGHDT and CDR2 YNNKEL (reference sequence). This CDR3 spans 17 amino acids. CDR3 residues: CASSQRGGSHSGNTIYF. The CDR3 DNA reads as TGTGCCAGCAGCCAGAGAGGCGGCAGTCACTCTGGAAACACCATATATTTT.

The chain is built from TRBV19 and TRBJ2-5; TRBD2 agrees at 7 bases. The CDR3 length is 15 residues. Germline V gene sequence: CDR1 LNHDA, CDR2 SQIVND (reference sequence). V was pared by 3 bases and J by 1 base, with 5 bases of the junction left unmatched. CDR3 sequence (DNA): TGTGCCAGTAGTATGACGGGACTATCCCAAGAGACCCAGTACTTC. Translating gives CASSMTGLSQETQYF.

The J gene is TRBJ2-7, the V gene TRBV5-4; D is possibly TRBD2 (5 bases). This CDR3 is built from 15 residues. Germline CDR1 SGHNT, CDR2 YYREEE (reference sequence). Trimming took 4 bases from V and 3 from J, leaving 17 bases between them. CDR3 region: CASSPSSASYYEQYF. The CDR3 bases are TGTGCCAGCAGCCCTAGCTCAGCGAGCTACTACGAGCAGTACTTC.

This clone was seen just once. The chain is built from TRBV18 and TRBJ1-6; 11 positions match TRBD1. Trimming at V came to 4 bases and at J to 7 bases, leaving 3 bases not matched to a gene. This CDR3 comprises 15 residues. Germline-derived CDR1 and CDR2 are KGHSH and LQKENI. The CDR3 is CASSQGQGANSPLHF. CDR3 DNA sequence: TGTGCCAGCTCACAAGGACAGGGGGCCAATTCACCCCTCCACTTT.

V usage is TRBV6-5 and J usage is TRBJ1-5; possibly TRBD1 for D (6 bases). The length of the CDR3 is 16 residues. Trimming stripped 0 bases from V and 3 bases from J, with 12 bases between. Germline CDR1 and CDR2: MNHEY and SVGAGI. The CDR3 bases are TGTGCCAGCAGTTACTCAGCGGACAGTCTCAATCAGCCCCAGCATTTT. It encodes CASSYSADSLNQPQHF.

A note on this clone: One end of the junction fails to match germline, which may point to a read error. CDR3 protein: CASSVLRPGLGFF. The CDR3 DNA sequence: TGTGCCAGCAGTGTATTACGACCGGGACTAGGGTTTTTT. The chain couples TRBV12-3 or TRBV12-4 to TRBJ2-3, with TRBD2 matching 8 bases. CDR3 length: 13 residues.

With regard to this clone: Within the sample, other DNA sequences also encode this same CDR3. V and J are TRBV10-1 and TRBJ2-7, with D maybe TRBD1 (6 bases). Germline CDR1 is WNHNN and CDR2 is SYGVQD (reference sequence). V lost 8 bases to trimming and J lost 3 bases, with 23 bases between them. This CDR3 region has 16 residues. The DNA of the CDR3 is TGCGCCAGCTCAGAACCGACAGGAGTGAAGGGCTACGAGCAGTACTTC. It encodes CASSEPTGVKGYEQYF.

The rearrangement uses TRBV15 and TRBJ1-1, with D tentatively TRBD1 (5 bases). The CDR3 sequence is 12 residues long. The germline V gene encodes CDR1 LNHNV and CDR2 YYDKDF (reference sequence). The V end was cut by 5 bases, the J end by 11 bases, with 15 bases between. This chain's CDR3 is CATSAGEGRAFF. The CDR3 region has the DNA TGTGCCACCAGCGCGGGGGAGGGTCGGGCTTTCTTT.

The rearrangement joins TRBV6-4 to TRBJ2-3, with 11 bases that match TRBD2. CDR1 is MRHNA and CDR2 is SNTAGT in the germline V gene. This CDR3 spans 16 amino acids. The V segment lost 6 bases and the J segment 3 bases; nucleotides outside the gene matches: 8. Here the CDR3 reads CASSKIAGGSTDTQYF. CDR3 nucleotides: TGTGCCAGCAGCAAGATAGCGGGAGGGTCAACAGATACGCAGTATTTT.

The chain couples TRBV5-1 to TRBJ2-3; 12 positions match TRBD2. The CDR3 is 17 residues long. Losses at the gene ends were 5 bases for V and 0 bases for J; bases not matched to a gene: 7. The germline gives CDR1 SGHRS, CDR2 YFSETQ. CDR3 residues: CASSPGGTSGSTDTQYF. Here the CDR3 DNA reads TGCGCCAGCAGTCCGGGTGGGACTAGCGGGAGCACAGATACGCAGTATTTT.

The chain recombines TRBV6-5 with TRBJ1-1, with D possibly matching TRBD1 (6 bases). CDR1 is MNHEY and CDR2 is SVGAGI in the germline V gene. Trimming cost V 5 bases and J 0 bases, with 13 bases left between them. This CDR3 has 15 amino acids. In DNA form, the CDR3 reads TGTGCCAGCAGTCTAGGACAGACAGTGAACACTGAAGCTTTCTTT. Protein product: CASSLGQTVNTEAFF.

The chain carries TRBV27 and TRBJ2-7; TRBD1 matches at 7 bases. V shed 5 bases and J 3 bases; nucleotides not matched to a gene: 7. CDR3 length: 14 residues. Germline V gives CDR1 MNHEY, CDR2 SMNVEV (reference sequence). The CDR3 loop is CASSRTGDNYEQYF. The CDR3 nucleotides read TGTGCCAGCAGTAGAACAGGGGACAACTACGAGCAGTACTTC.

The CDR3 region has the DNA TGTGCCAGCAGCGGCAGGGGACTAGCGGCCTCCTACAATGAGCAGTTCTTC. Translated: CASSGRGLAASYNEQFF. V usage is TRBV5-6 and J usage is TRBJ2-1; TRBD2 agrees at 11 bases. Per the germline V gene, CDR1 is SGHDT and CDR2 is YYEEEE. V was pared by 4 bases and J by 0 bases, with 6 bases of the junction left unmatched. CDR3 size: 17 residues.

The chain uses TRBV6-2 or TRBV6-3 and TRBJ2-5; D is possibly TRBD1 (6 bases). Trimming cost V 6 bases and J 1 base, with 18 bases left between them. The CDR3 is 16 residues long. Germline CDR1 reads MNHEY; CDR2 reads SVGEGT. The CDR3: CASSRPGTRAQETQYF. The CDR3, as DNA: TGTGCCAGCAGCCGTCCCGGGACAAGGGCCCAAGAGACCCAGTACTTC.

The CDR3 spells CASSVTSGGLNEQFF. CDR3 DNA: TGTGCCAGCAGTGTCACTAGCGGGGGGTTAAATGAGCAGTTCTTC. The chain has TRBV25-1 and TRBJ2-1, with TRBD2 matching 12 bases. In germline, CDR1 is MGHDK, CDR2 SYGVNS. Trimming cost V 4 bases and J 7 bases; bases outside gene matches: 5. This CDR3 comprises 15 residues.

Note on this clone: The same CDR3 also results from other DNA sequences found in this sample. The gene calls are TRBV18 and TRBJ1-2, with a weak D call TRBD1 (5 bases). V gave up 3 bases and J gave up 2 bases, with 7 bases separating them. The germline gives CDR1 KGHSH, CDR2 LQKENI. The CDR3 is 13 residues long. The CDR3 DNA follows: TGTGCCAGCTCACCGGGACTAAACTATGGCTACACCTTC. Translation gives CASSPGLNYGYTF.

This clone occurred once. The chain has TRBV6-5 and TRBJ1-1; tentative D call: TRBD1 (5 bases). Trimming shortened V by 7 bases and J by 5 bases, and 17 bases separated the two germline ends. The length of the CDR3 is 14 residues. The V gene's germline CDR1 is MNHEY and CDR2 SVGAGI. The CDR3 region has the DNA TGTGCCAGCACCTTAAGTGGGGGGGGGACTGAAGCTTTCTTT. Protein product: CASTLSGGGTEAFF.

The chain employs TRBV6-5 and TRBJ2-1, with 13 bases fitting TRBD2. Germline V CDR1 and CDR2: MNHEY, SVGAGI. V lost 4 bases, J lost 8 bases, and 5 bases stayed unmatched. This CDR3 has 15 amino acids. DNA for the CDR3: TGTGCCAGCAGTTTTACTAGCGGGAGGGCCCATGAGCAGTTCTTC. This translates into CASSFTSGRAHEQFF.

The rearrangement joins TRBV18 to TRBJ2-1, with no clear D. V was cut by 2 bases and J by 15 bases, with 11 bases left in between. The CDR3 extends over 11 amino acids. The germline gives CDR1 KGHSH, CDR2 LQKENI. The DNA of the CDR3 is TGTGCCAGCTCACCAAAGGAGTTGCGGTTCTTC. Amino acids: CASSPKELRFF.